The clone carrying this T cell receptor beta chain was seen a few times. Its target is unknown. This CDR3 spans 14 amino acids. Trimming removed 5 bases from V and 8 bases from J, with 15 bases in between. The V gene's germline CDR1 is SGHTA and CDR2 FQGTGA. Using unique molecular identifiers, the investigators prepared the TCRbeta library. One entry per CDR3 protein, called by TCRdb with MiXCR from the PCR reads. The sample lists hundreds of thousands of distinct CDR3 sequences, 10% to 15% occurring once. This entry is derived from a study of T-cell reconstitution after alpha-beta-depleted transplantation in children. Study-level findings and limits: Alpha-beta T cells present about two months after transplant were reported to originate from several hundred expanded graft clones.

The chain couples TRBV7-3 to TRBJ2-2; possibly TRBD1 or TRBD2 for D (5 bases each). Material: PBMCs, mostly from graft donor cells, obtained 360 days after TCRalphabeta/CD19-depleted stem cell transplant. This TCR was sampled from a male patient between 5 and 17 years old who had a stem cell transplant for acute myeloid leukemia, so the T cells may come from the graft donor. The CDR3 coding sequence is TGTGCCAGCAGCACGGGGACGGTCCCTGGGGAGCTGTTTTTT. Its protein is CASSTGTVPGELFF.